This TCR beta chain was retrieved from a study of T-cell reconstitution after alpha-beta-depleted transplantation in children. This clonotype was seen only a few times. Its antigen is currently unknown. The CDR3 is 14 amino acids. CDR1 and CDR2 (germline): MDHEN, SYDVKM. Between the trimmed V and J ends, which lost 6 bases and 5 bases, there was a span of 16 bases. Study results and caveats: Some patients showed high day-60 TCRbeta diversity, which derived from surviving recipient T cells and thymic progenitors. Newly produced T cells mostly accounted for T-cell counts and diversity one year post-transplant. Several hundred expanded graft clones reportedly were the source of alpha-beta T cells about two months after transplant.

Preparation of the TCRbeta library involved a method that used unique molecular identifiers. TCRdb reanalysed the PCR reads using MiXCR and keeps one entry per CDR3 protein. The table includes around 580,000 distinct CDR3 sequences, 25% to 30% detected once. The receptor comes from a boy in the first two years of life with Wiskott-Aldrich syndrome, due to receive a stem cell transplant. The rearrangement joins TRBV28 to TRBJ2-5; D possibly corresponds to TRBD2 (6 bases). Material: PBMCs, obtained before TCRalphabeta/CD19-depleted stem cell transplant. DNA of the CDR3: TGTGCCAGCAGACGAAACGGCGGGATGGAGACCCAGTACTTC. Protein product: CASRRNGGMETQYF. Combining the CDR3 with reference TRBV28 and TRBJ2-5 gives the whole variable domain DVKVTQSSRYLVKRTGEKVFLECVQDMDHENMFWYRQDPGLGLRLIYFSYDVKMKEKGDIPEGYSVSREKKERFSLILESASTNQTSMYLCASRRNGGMETQYFGPGTRLLVL.